The 23 T cell receptor beta chains given below trace back to one sample, sequenced in a study of blood T cells in healthy people across ages. Next came a second PCR, run for roughly 6 to 11 cycles, which used a sample-barcoded 5' primer along with a J-beta primer mix. Each CDR3 protein gets one entry after TCRdb re-called the 5' RACE reads with MiXCR. The data hold more than 650,000 distinct CDR3 sequences, with about a fifth observed a single time. The sequencing input was blood. These receptors all stem from a man aged 70 or older in good health.

This clonotype has more than one count but fewer than ten. At one of its ends the junction is not consistent with the germline gene, which may arise from a read error. V usage is TRBV4-1 and J usage is TRBJ1-1, with D perhaps TRBD1 (5 bases). CDR1 and CDR2 from the germline V gene are MGHRA and YSYEKL. The CDR3 length is 15 residues. CDR3 sequence reads: CAGSQMTVLNTEAFF. Written as DNA, the CDR3 is TGCGCCGGCAGCCAAATGACAGTCCTGAACACTGAAGCTTTCTTT.

V usage is TRBV5-1 and J usage is TRBJ2-3; 9 bases agree with TRBD1. The CDR3 sequence is 14 residues long. Germline CDR1 SGHRS, CDR2 YFSETQ. V lost 4 bases, J lost 5 bases, and 5 bases stayed unmatched. The CDR3 sequence: CASSLRTGVDTQYF. CDR3 nucleotides: TGCGCCAGCAGCCTACGGACAGGGGTAGATACGCAGTATTTT.

V and J are TRBV12-3 or TRBV12-4 and TRBJ2-3, with D maybe TRBD2 (5 bases). Trimming shortened V by 6 bases and J by 5 bases, and 15 bases separated the two germline ends. This CDR3 is 14 amino acids long. The CDR3 coding sequence is TGTGCCAGCAGACCCAGAGGGAGTGAAGATACGCAGTATTTT. Translation gives CASRPRGSEDTQYF.

This clonotype was picked up many times. The chain recombines TRBV28 with TRBJ2-2, with D hard to call. V was trimmed by 1 base and J by 3 bases, leaving 21 bases between them. The germline V gene has CDR1 MDHEN and CDR2 SYDVKM. The length of the CDR3 is 19 residues. CDR3 in amino acids: CASSLSQHRFRPHTGELFF. CDR3 nucleotides: TGTGCCAGCAGTTTATCCCAACACCGTTTCAGGCCCCACACCGGGGAGCTGTTTTTT.

This clonotype was seen only a few times. The V gene is TRBV4-1, the J gene TRBJ1-4; the D is unclear. CDR1 MGHRA and CDR2 YSYEKL come from the germline V gene. V lost 5 bases to trimming and J lost 4 bases, with 11 bases between them. This CDR3 comprises 14 residues. Written as DNA, the CDR3 is TGCGCCAGCAGCACCGGGCTTTATAATGAAAAACTGTTTTTT. Protein product: CASSTGLYNEKLFF.

This rearrangement joins TRBV12-3 or TRBV12-4 to TRBJ2-1, with D possibly matching TRBD1 (6 bases). V lost 10 bases and J 0 bases, leaving 19 bases between the germline ends. CDR3 length: 16 amino acids. For the CDR3, the DNA is TGTGCCATCACCCTACCCAGGGGCGTCTCCTACAATGAGCAGTTCTTC. The encoded protein is CAITLPRGVSYNEQFF.

In this sample, this clonotype turned up many times. The gene calls are TRBV6-5 and TRBJ2-5; the D gene could be TRBD1 or TRBD2 (5 bases each). Trimming removed 6 bases from V and 5 bases from J, with 13 bases in between. The CDR3 runs 13 residues. In germline, CDR1 is MNHEY, CDR2 SVGAGI. CDR3 DNA sequence: TGTGCCAGCAGCACTAGGGGATCGGAGACCCAGTACTTC. This codes for CASSTRGSETQYF.

This clonotype has a handful of counts. The chain couples TRBV28 to TRBJ1-2, with D tentatively TRBD1 (6 bases). The V gene lost 5 bases and the J gene lost 3 bases, with 13 bases spanning the gap. Germline-derived CDR1 and CDR2 are MDHEN and SYDVKM. The CDR3 totals 14 residues. CDR3 protein: CASSAARGDYGYTF. The CDR3, as DNA: TGTGCCAGCAGTGCCGCCAGGGGAGACTATGGCTACACCTTC.

The chain uses TRBV5-1 and TRBJ2-6; perhaps D is TRBD1 or TRBD2 (5 bases each). Germline loops: CDR1 SGHRS, CDR2 YFSETQ. The CDR3 loop spans 16 amino acids. V lost 3 bases, J lost 0 bases, and 10 bases lay in between. The CDR3 is CASSWTLDSGANVLTF. For the CDR3, the DNA is TGCGCCAGCAGCTGGACACTAGACTCTGGGGCCAACGTCCTGACTTTC.

V is TRBV12-3 or TRBV12-4 and J is TRBJ1-3; the match to TRBD1 covers 9 bases. V lost 3 bases, J lost 0 bases, and 3 bases stayed unmatched. This CDR3 has 16 residues. In DNA form, the CDR3 reads TGTGCCAGCAGTTTTGGGACAGGGCGCTCTGGAAACACCATATATTTT. Translation: CASSFGTGRSGNTIYF.

The chain is built from TRBV15 and TRBJ2-1; the match to TRBD2 covers 8 bases. CDR1 is LNHNV, CDR2 YYDKDF, per germline (reference sequence). The length of the CDR3 is 15 residues. V shed 3 bases, J shed 6 bases, and the junction held 7 bases outside the gene matches. Written as DNA, the CDR3 is TGTGCCACCAGCAGGGACCCGGCGGGAGGCAATGAGCAGTTCTTC. It encodes CATSRDPAGGNEQFF.

This clonotype was seen a handful of times. The genes are TRBV7-2 and TRBJ2-3, with a possible D match to TRBD1 (5 bases). The CDR3 contains 16 residues. The V gene's germline CDR1 is SGHTA and CDR2 FQGNSA. The V gene lost 5 bases and the J gene lost 2 bases, with 17 bases spanning the gap. This CDR3 is CASSPTPIGATDTQYF. DNA for the CDR3: TGTGCCAGCAGCCCGACGCCGATTGGGGCCACAGATACGCAGTATTTT. The full variable domain, in which reference TRBV7-2 and TRBJ2-3 provide the parts outside the CDR3, is GAGVSQSPSNKVTEKGKDVELRCDPISGHTALYWYRQSLGQGLEFLIYFQGNSAPDKSGLPSDRFSAERTGGSVSTLTIQRTQQEDSAVYLCASSPTPIGATDTQYFGPGTRLTVL.

There are a few counts of this clonotype. V is TRBV20-1 and J is TRBJ2-3; no definite D call. Germline lookup yields CDR1 DFQATT and CDR2 SNEGSKA (reference sequence). V was clipped by 0 bases and J by 4 bases, with 2 bases between them. This CDR3 has 11 amino acids. CDR3 protein: CSAREADTQYF. The DNA for the CDR3 is TGCAGTGCTAGAGAGGCAGATACGCAGTATTTT.

The rearrangement links TRBV12-3 or TRBV12-4 to TRBJ2-1, with D perhaps matching TRBD1 or TRBD2 (5 bases each). The CDR3 has 17 residues. V was clipped by 2 bases and J by 5 bases, with 19 bases between them. This CDR3 reads CASSLSGATRGNNEQFF. CDR3 coding DNA: TGTGCCAGCAGTTTATCGGGCGCAACGAGGGGAAACAATGAGCAGTTCTTC.

This clonotype has just a few counts. This chain joins TRBV29-1 and TRBJ2-7, with a tentative D call TRBD1 (7 bases). Trimming took 7 bases from V and 3 from J, leaving 10 bases between them. In germline, CDR1 is SQVTM, CDR2 ANQGSEA. The length of the CDR3 is 11 residues. The CDR3 DNA reads as TGCAGCGGCGGGACAGACTACGAGCAGTACTTC. Its translation is CSGGTDYEQYF.

The rearrangement joins TRBV3-1 to TRBJ2-7; TRBD2 agrees at 9 bases. Germline V gives CDR1 LGHDT, CDR2 YNNKEL (reference sequence). The CDR3 has 17 residues. Trimming took 3 bases from V and 7 from J; bases not matched to a gene: 16. For the CDR3, the DNA is TGTGCCAGCAGCCACACCCCGGGTGCGGGAGGGATTAGAGAGCAGTACGTC. Protein product: CASSHTPGAGGIREQYV.

The chain links TRBV10-2 to TRBJ2-1; possible D gene TRBD2, 5 bases. The CDR3 loop spans 12 amino acids. CDR1 and CDR2 (germline): WSHSY, SAAADI. Trimming left V 6 bases short and J 8 bases short, with 11 bases between. In DNA, the CDR3 is TGCGCCAGCAGGATAACTAGGGATGAGCAGTTCTTC. Its translation is CASRITRDEQFF.

V usage is TRBV27 and J usage is TRBJ1-4; D possibly corresponds to TRBD1 (5 bases). V lost 5 bases and J 3 bases, leaving 10 bases between the germline ends. CDR1 MNHEY and CDR2 SMNVEV come from the germline V gene (reference sequence). The CDR3 runs 14 residues. The CDR3 is CASSDDRSNEKLFF. The CDR3, as DNA: TGTGCCAGCAGTGATGACAGATCTAATGAAAAACTGTTTTTT.

This clonotype came up a few times. The chain links TRBV3-1 to TRBJ1-5; D gene uncertain. Deletions cut 1 base from V and 1 base from J, with 8 bases between. The germline V gene encodes CDR1 LGHDT and CDR2 YNNKEL (reference sequence). The CDR3 has 15 residues. CDR3 coding DNA: TGTGCCAGCAGCCAAGGCCTTGGAAGCAATCAGCCCCAGCATTTT. It is translated as CASSQGLGSNQPQHF.

The rearrangement links TRBV5-1 to TRBJ2-5; possibly TRBD1 for D (5 bases). The CDR3 has 14 amino acids. V was trimmed by 1 base and J by 5 bases, leaving 12 bases between them. Germline V gives CDR1 SGHRS, CDR2 YFSETQ. The CDR3, as DNA: TGCGCCAGCAGCTTGACTACAGGCCATGAGACCCAGTACTTC. Its translation: CASSLTTGHETQYF.

V usage is TRBV3-1 and J usage is TRBJ2-1, with D perhaps being TRBD1 or TRBD2 (5 bases each). The CDR3 extends over 15 amino acids. Trimming took off 4 bases at V and 5 bases at J, with 15 bases between the two ends. CDR1 and CDR2 from the germline V gene are LGHDT and YNNKEL (reference sequence). The CDR3 DNA reads as TGTGCCAGCAGCCTAAGGAGAGGGACCCACAATGAGCAGTTCTTC. This gives the protein CASSLRRGTHNEQFF.

As to this clonotype: This may be a read error, as it is one base from a much larger clone. The chain carries TRBV21-1 and TRBJ2-4; the table names TRBD1, a call not compared with the DNA. TRBV21-1 is assigned pseudogene status. This CDR3 is 14 amino acids long. The CDR3 reads CASQLLGGPNIQHF. Written as DNA, the CDR3 is TGTGCCAGCCAACTCCTAGGGGGCCCAAACATTCAGCACTTC.

This clonotype was detected ten times or more. The chain couples TRBV7-9 to TRBJ2-5; TRBD1 aligns across 7 bases. V lost 2 bases to trimming and J lost 2 bases; unmatched junction nucleotides: 5. The CDR3 sequence is 15 residues long. The germline CDR1 and CDR2 sequences are SEHNR and FQNEAQ (reference sequence). CDR3 sequence (DNA): TGTGCCAGCAGCTTAACGGGACAGCCACAAGAGACCCAGTACTTC. It is translated as CASSLTGQPQETQYF. The variable domain in full, completed from reference TRBV7-9 and TRBJ2-5, reads DTGVSQNPRHKITKRGQNVTFRCDPISEHNRLYWYRQTLGQGPEFLTYFQNEAQLEKSRLLSDRFSAERPKGSFSTLEIQRTEQGDSAMYLCASSLTGQPQETQYFGPGTRLLVL.